Following are 19 T cell receptor beta chains from one sample sequenced in a study of blood T cell repertoires in COVID-19. The method was immunoSEQ multiplex PCR; TCRdb's version includes in-frame clones alone and lacks a portion of them. The data hold about 160,000 clones, with around four fifths observed a single time. Sequenced input: peripheral blood. The receptors shown here come from a woman aged 80 or over with acute or convalescent COVID-19.

This chain uses TRBV7-2 with TRBJ2-7; 9 bases agree with TRBD2. This CDR3 region has 16 residues. Germline assignment: CDR1 SGHTA and CDR2 FQGNSA. J gave up 3 bases and V 1 base, and 7 bases lay outside the gene matches. CDR3 sequence reads: CASSLGPSGIIYEQYF. CDR3 coding DNA: TGTGCCAGCAGCTTAGGACCTAGCGGGATAATCTACGAGCAGTACTTC.

This rearrangement joins TRBV7-3 to TRBJ1-5; TRBD1 aligns across 11 bases. The CDR3 spans 15 residues. V gave up 5 bases and J gave up 7 bases; unmatched junction bases: 7. Germline lookup yields CDR1 SGHTA and CDR2 FQGTGA. CDR3 nucleotide sequence: TGTGCCAGCAGCCGGACAGGGGGCGCGGGACAGCCCCAGCATTTT. Residues: CASSRTGGAGQPQHF.

The chain is built from TRBV6-2 or TRBV6-3 and TRBJ1-1; no reliable D call. The CDR3 has 14 amino acids. V shed 2 bases and J shed 6 bases, with 13 bases lying between them. CDR1 and CDR2 from the germline V gene are MNHEY and SVGEGT. The CDR3 nucleotides read TGTGCCAGCAGTTACCCACGCATAGTGTCTGAAGCTTTCTTT. Translating it yields CASSYPRIVSEAFF.

For this clone: One junction end disagrees with the germline gene, perhaps due to a read error. The rearrangement joins TRBV7-7 to TRBJ2-1; 9 bases map to TRBD2. This CDR3 contains 15 residues. Germline-derived CDR1 and CDR2 are SSHAT and FNYEAQ (reference sequence). CDR3 coding DNA: TGTGCTAGCAGCCGCGGGAGGGCCAAGGACAATGAGCAGTTCTTC. It yields the protein CASSRGRAKDNEQFF.

This sequence joins TRBV11-3 and TRBJ2-2, with 9 bases aligning to TRBD2. Germline V CDR1 and CDR2: SGHNT, YENEEA. The trim removed 1 base at V and 4 bases at J, leaving 4 bases unmatched. The CDR3 covers 16 residues. CDR3 nucleotides: TGTGCCAGCAGCTTAGTGCTAGCGGGGATCACCGGGGAGCTGTTTTTT. Translated, it gives CASSLVLAGITGELFF.

The CDR3 DNA is TGTGCCAGCAGTGAATCAACGGGACTGATTTTCTCTGGAAACACCATATATTTT. It translates to CASSESTGLIFSGNTIYF. This chain connects TRBV2 to TRBJ1-3, with D possibly being TRBD1 (5 bases). The V gene lost 2 bases and the J gene lost 0 bases, with 17 bases spanning the gap. The germline V gene has CDR1 SNHLY and CDR2 FYNNEI. The CDR3 covers 18 residues.

V and J are TRBV6-5 and TRBJ1-5; D possibly corresponds to TRBD1 (5 bases). The CDR3 sequence is 13 residues long. Trimming cost V 5 bases and J 4 bases, with 9 bases left between them. Germline CDR1 and CDR2: MNHEY and SVGAGI. The CDR3 nucleotides are TGTGCCAGCAGTCCCAGGGAAAATCAGCCCCAGCATTTT. Translation gives CASSPRENQPQHF.

The V gene is TRBV23-1, the J gene TRBJ2-2; weak D call: TRBD1 (5 bases). TRBV23-1 is sorted into the ORF group, with uncertain function. Trimming left V 8 bases short and J 1 base short, with 8 bases between. This CDR3 spans 13 amino acids. Here the CDR3 reads CASRRENTGELFF. For the CDR3, the DNA is TGCGCCAGCCGCAGGGAGAACACCGGGGAGCTGTTTTTT.

V and J are TRBV20-1 and TRBJ2-7, with D unclear. Per germline, CDR1 DFQATT and CDR2 SNEGSKA (reference sequence). Trimming shortened V by 3 bases and J by 1 base, and 7 bases separated the two germline ends. This CDR3 is built from 12 residues. The CDR3 reads CSASSPSYEQYF. In DNA form, the CDR3 reads TGCAGTGCTAGTTCTCCTTCCTACGAGCAGTACTTC.

This clone appeared many times. Being one base from a much bigger clone, this may be a read error. This rearrangement joins TRBV11-2 to TRBJ2-1; 11 positions match TRBD2. Per germline, CDR1 SGHAT and CDR2 FQNNGV. This CDR3 region has 15 residues. The V segment lost 3 bases and the J segment 4 bases; nucleotides outside the gene matches: 2. The CDR3 DNA is TGTGCCAGCAGCTTGGGACTAGCGGAGTACAATGAGCAGTTCTTC. Encoded protein: CASSLGLAEYNEQFF.

This rearrangement joins TRBV19 to TRBJ2-3; perhaps TRBD2 as D (6 bases). Trimming removed 5 bases at V and 5 bases at J, with 11 bases between. Germline loops: CDR1 LNHDA, CDR2 SQIVND (reference sequence). The CDR3 sequence is 13 residues long. The CDR3: CASSRGWGDTQYF. CDR3 nucleotide sequence: TGTGCCAGTAGTCGGGGGTGGGGAGATACGCAGTATTTT.

The V call is TRBV27, the J call TRBJ2-7, with D possibly being TRBD1 (6 bases). This CDR3 spans 14 amino acids. The germline gives CDR1 MNHEY, CDR2 SMNVEV (reference sequence). V lost 5 bases, J lost 3 bases, and 14 bases lay in between. CDR3 amino acids: CASSPVGANYEQYF. In DNA form, the CDR3 reads TGTGCCAGCAGTCCCGTGGGGGCCAACTACGAGCAGTACTTC.

The rearrangement joins TRBV24-1 to TRBJ2-5, with D perhaps TRBD2 (7 bases). This CDR3 is 13 amino acids long. Between the trimmed V and J ends, which lost 8 bases and 3 bases, there was a span of 12 bases. Germline loops: CDR1 KGHDR, CDR2 SFDVKD. The CDR3 nucleotides read TGTGCCACCAACCGAGGGGGGGAAGAGACCCAGTACTTC. This gives the protein CATNRGGEETQYF.

The chain recombines TRBV13 with TRBJ2-1; TRBD1 matches 10 bases. Losses at the gene ends were 4 bases for V and 9 bases for J; bases not matched to a gene: 6. Germline assignment: CDR1 PRHDT and CDR2 FYEKMQ (reference sequence). The CDR3 runs 14 residues. DNA for the CDR3: TGTGCCAGCAGCTCACGGACAGGGGGGGGTGAGCAGTTCTTC. Its translation: CASSSRTGGGEQFF.

The chain uses TRBV5-1 and TRBJ2-6; D is perhaps TRBD1 (5 bases). The CDR3 covers 16 residues. V was clipped by 0 bases and J by 1 base, with 8 bases between them. The germline gives CDR1 SGHRS, CDR2 YFSETQ. The CDR3, as DNA: TGCGCCAGCAGCTTGGCACAGGCTTCTGGGGCCAACGTCCTGACTTTC. It yields the protein CASSLAQASGANVLTF. The complete variable domain, with remaining parts taken from reference TRBV5-1 and TRBJ2-6, reads KAGVTQTPRYLIKTRGQQVTLSCSPISGHRSVSWYQQTPGQGLQFLFEYFSETQRNKGNFPGRFSGRQFSNSRSEMNVSTLELGDSALYLCASSLAQASGANVLTFGAGSRLTVL.

V and J are TRBV6-5 and TRBJ2-7; 10 bases map to TRBD2. The germline V gene has CDR1 MNHEY and CDR2 SVGAGI. The CDR3 runs 16 residues. V shed 1 base, J shed 3 bases, and the junction held 6 bases outside the gene matches. CDR3: CASSYLASGRSYEQYF. The CDR3 region has the DNA TGTGCCAGCAGTTACTTAGCTAGCGGGAGAAGCTACGAGCAGTACTTC.

The V and J genes are TRBV19 and TRBJ2-7; D ambiguous. Germline loops: CDR1 LNHDA, CDR2 SQIVND (reference sequence). V was cut by 2 bases and J by 10 bases, with 18 bases left in between. The CDR3 runs 14 residues. CDR3 sequence reads: CASSITVRQTEQYF. The DNA for the CDR3 is TGTGCCAGTAGTATAACAGTCAGGCAAACCGAACAGTACTTC.

This clone was detected once. This chain links TRBV4-2 with TRBJ2-2; 8 bases are shared with TRBD1. This CDR3 is 16 amino acids long. Trimming took 2 bases from V and 2 from J; bases not matched to a gene: 4. Germline V gene sequence: CDR1 LGHNA, CDR2 YNFKEQ. This CDR3 reads CASSQPGGPNTGELFF. The DNA for the CDR3 is TGTGCCAGCAGCCAACCAGGGGGCCCCAACACCGGGGAGCTGTTTTTT.

The gene calls are TRBV10-3 and TRBJ1-6, with TRBD1 matching 7 bases. The CDR3 is 13 amino acids. Germline CDR1 reads ENHRY; CDR2 reads SYGVKD. Unmatched junction bases numbered 6, after V lost 11 bases and J lost 5 bases. Here the CDR3 reads CAAAGTDNSPLHF. As DNA, the CDR3 is TGTGCCGCCGCCGGGACAGATAATTCACCCCTCCACTTT.